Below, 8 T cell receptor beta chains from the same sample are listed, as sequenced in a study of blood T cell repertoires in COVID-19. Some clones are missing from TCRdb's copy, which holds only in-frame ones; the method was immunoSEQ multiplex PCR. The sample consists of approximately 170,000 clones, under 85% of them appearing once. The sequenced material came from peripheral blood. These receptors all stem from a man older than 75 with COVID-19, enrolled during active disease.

The CDR3 loop reads CATSGLRRTVFYEQYF. The DNA of the CDR3 is TGTGCCACCAGCGGCCTTCGGAGGACAGTCTTCTACGAGCAGTACTTC. The chain is built from TRBV15 and TRBJ2-7, with D possibly being TRBD1 (6 bases). The germline V and J ends were trimmed by 5 bases and 3 bases, with 20 bases remaining between them. The CDR3 loop spans 16 amino acids. Germline CDR1 is LNHNV and CDR2 is YYDKDF (reference sequence).

The CDR3 nucleotides read TGTGCCAGCAGCTTGTTGGGACAGGGGAGCCATCAGCCCCAGCATTTT. Translation gives CASSLLGQGSHQPQHF. The chain recombines TRBV5-6 with TRBJ1-5; 10 nucleotides align to TRBD1. This CDR3 comprises 16 residues. The germline V gene encodes CDR1 SGHDT and CDR2 YYEEEE. V lost 1 base to trimming and J lost 5 bases; unmatched junction nucleotides: 6.

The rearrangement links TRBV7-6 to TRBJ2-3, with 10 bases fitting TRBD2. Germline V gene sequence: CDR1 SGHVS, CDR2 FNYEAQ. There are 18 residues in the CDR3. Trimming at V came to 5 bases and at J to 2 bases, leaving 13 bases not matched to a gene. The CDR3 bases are TGTGCCAGCAGCCAGAGCGGGGGGGCGTACCTAAACACAGATACGCAGTATTTT. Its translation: CASSQSGGAYLNTDTQYF.

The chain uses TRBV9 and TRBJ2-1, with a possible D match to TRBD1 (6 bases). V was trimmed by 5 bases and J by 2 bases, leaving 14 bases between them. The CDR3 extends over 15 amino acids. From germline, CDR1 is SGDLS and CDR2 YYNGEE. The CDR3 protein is CASSSQGLPYNEQFF. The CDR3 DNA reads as TGTGCCAGCAGTTCTCAGGGGCTCCCCTACAATGAGCAGTTCTTC.

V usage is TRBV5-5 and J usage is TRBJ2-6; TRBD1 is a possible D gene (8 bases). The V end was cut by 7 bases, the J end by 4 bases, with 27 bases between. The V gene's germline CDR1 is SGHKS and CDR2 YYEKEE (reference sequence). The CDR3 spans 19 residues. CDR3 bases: TGTGCCAGCTTAAAGGGACTATCGACAGGGGCACCCGGGGCCAACGTCCTGACTTTC. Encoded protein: CASLKGLSTGAPGANVLTF.

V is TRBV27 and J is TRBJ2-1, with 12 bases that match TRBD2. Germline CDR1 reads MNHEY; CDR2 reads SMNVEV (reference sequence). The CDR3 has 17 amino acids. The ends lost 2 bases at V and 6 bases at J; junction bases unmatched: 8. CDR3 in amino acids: CASSLRLAGAPSNEQFF. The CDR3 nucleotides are TGTGCCAGCAGTTTACGACTAGCGGGGGCCCCGAGCAATGAGCAGTTCTTC.

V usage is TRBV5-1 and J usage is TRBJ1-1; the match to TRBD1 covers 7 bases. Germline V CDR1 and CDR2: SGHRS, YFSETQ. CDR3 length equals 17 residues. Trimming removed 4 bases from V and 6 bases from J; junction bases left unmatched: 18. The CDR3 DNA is TGCGCCAGCAGCGTCCGGGACAGAGGAATGGGTCAACCTGAAGCTTTCTTT. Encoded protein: CASSVRDRGMGQPEAFF.

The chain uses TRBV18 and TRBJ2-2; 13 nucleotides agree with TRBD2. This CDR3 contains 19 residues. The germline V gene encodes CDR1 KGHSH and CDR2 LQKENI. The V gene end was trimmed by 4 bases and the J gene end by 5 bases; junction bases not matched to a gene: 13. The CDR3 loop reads CASSLTGTSGTGGTGELFF. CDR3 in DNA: TGTGCCAGCTCACTTACCGGGACTAGCGGGACTGGAGGGACCGGGGAGCTGTTTTTT.